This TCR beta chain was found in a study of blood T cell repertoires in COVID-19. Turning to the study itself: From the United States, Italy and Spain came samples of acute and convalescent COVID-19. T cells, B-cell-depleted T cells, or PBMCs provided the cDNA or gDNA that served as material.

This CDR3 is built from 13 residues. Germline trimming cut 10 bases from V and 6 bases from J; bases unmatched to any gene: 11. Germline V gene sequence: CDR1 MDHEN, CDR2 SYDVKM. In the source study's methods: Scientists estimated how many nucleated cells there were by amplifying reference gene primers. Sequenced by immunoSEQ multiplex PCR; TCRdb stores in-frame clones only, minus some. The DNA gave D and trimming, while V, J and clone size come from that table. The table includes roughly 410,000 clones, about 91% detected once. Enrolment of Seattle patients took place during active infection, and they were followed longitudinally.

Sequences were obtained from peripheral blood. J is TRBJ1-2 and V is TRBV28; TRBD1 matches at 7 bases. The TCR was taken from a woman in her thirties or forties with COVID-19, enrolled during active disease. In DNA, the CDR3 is TGTGCCATACCGTGGAGGAGGGGGCATGGCTACACCTTC. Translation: CAIPWRRGHGYTF.